These 20 T cell receptor beta chains were all obtained from the same sample, sequenced in a study of cytomegalovirus exposure and HLA in healthy donors. The repertoire was sequenced with immunoSEQ multiplex PCR; TCRdb's copy has only in-frame clones and lacks some. The sample includes 100,000 to 150,000 clones, 80% to 90% of them seen just once. Sequenced sample: PBMCs. The receptors originated from a young woman in good health and CMV-seronegative.

Details on this clone: Mismatch with germline at one junction end may stem from a read error. The chain is built from TRBV28 and TRBJ2-2; D may be TRBD1 (6 bases). The length of the CDR3 is 12 residues. The V gene's germline CDR1 is MDHEN and CDR2 SYDVKM. For the CDR3, the DNA is TGTGCCGGCAGGGGCAACACCGGGGAGCTGTTTTTT. Its translation: CAGRGNTGELFF. Based on the CDR3 plus reference TRBV28 and TRBJ2-2, the full variable domain is DVKVTQSSRYLVKRTGEKVFLECVQDMDHENMFWYRQDPGLGLRLIYFSYDVKMKEKGDIPEGYSVSREKKERFSLILESASTNQTSMYLCAGRGNTGELFFGEGSRLTVL.

This chain connects TRBV10-1 to TRBJ1-2, with TRBD1 matching over 7 bases. With V trimmed by 5 bases and J by 2 bases, 2 bases remained unmatched. The germline gives CDR1 WNHNN, CDR2 SYGVQD (reference sequence). This CDR3 region has 13 residues. CDR3 loop: CASSSQGNYGYTF. In DNA, the CDR3 is TGCGCCAGCAGTTCACAGGGGAACTATGGCTACACCTTC.

In this sample, this clone turned up once. The chain couples TRBV27 to TRBJ1-1; possibly TRBD1 for D (5 bases). This CDR3 is built from 14 residues. V dropped 7 bases and J dropped 5 bases, with 17 bases sitting between them. CDR1 is MNHEY, CDR2 SMNVEV, per germline (reference sequence). CDR3 protein: CASTPNGGGTEAFF. DNA of the CDR3: TGTGCCAGCACTCCAAACGGGGGAGGAACTGAAGCTTTCTTT.

This chain uses TRBV6-6 with TRBJ1-1, with TRBD1 matching over 11 bases. Germline-derived CDR1 and CDR2 are MNHNY and SVGAGI (reference sequence). The CDR3 loop spans 15 amino acids. The V gene end was trimmed by 4 bases and the J gene end by 8 bases; junction bases not matched to a gene: 9. The CDR3 sequence: CASSSTGQGGHEAFF. The CDR3 region has the DNA TGTGCCAGCAGTTCCACGGGACAGGGGGGACACGAAGCTTTCTTT.

This rearrangement joins TRBV4-2 to TRBJ1-1; D perhaps matches TRBD1 (5 bases). This CDR3 comprises 16 residues. The V end was cut by 4 bases, the J end by 1 base, with 16 bases between. CDR1 and CDR2 (germline): LGHNA, YNFKEQ. CDR3 sequence (DNA): TGTGCCAGCAGCCTCCACCCCAGGGTCCCGAACACTGAAGCTTTCTTT. Amino acid sequence: CASSLHPRVPNTEAFF.

V and J are TRBV27 and TRBJ2-1, with D perhaps matching TRBD2 (6 bases). This CDR3 spans 18 amino acids. V was cut by 4 bases and J by 4 bases, with 23 bases left in between. The germline CDR1 and CDR2 sequences are MNHEY and SMNVEV (reference sequence). The CDR3 region is CASSYPGERAPKYNEQFF. DNA for the CDR3: TGTGCCAGCAGTTACCCGGGGGAGCGGGCCCCGAAATACAATGAGCAGTTCTTC.

The rearrangement joins TRBV27 to TRBJ1-1; D is possibly TRBD1 (5 bases). V was trimmed by 6 bases and J by 1 base, leaving 15 bases between them. Germline V gives CDR1 MNHEY, CDR2 SMNVEV (reference sequence). The CDR3 spans 15 residues. The CDR3 sequence is CASSRGGGTNTEAFF. For the CDR3, the DNA is TGTGCCAGCAGCAGAGGCGGGGGTACGAACACTGAAGCTTTCTTT.

The chain couples TRBV2 to TRBJ2-7; TRBD1 matches 8 bases. With 6 bases clipped from V and 6 bases from J, the junction kept 4 bases outside the gene matches. CDR1 is SNHLY, CDR2 FYNNEI, per germline. The CDR3 has 12 amino acids. CDR3 nucleotides: TGTGCCAGCAGCGACAGGGGTCGCGAGCAGTACGTC. Translation gives CASSDRGREQYV.

The chain carries TRBV7-7 and TRBJ2-1, with 10 bases aligning to TRBD1. V was clipped by 5 bases and J by 9 bases; unmatched bases: 10. The germline gives CDR1 SSHAT, CDR2 FNYEAQ (reference sequence). The CDR3 is 15 residues long. The CDR3 here is CASSPGTGVDGEQFF. In DNA, the CDR3 is TGTGCCAGCAGCCCCGGGACAGGGGTGGACGGTGAGCAGTTCTTC.

The chain carries TRBV27 and TRBJ2-7; perhaps TRBD2 as D (5 bases). Germline V lookup: CDR1 MNHEY, CDR2 SMNVEV (reference sequence). Trimming cost V 8 bases and J 0 bases, with 17 bases left between them. The length of the CDR3 is 15 residues. The CDR3 loop is CASGSASGYSYEQYF. The DNA of the CDR3 is TGTGCCAGCGGATCGGCGAGCGGTTACTCCTACGAGCAGTACTTC.

The chain couples TRBV7-2 to TRBJ2-3, with TRBD2 matching over 10 bases. The CDR3 extends over 19 amino acids. Germline loops: CDR1 SGHTA, CDR2 FQGNSA. The V segment lost 2 bases and the J segment 3 bases; nucleotides outside the gene matches: 14. CDR3 loop: CASSLFLGLAGVLTDTQYF. The CDR3 nucleotides read TGTGCCAGCAGCTTATTTTTGGGCCTAGCGGGAGTTTTAACAGATACGCAGTATTTT. Drawing the rest from reference TRBV7-2 and TRBJ2-3, the complete variable domain is GAGVSQSPSNKVTEKGKDVELRCDPISGHTALYWYRQSLGQGLEFLIYFQGNSAPDKSGLPSDRFSAERTGGSVSTLTIQRTQQEDSAVYLCASSLFLGLAGVLTDTQYFGPGTRLTVL.

V gene TRBV30 combines with J gene TRBJ2-1, with a possible D match to TRBD1 (6 bases). Germline assignment: CDR1 GTSNPN and CDR2 SVGIG (reference sequence). V lost 3 bases, J lost 8 bases, and 8 bases lay in between. CDR3 size: 11 residues. The CDR3 DNA reads TGTGCCTGGAGACAGGGCTATGAGCAGTTCTTC. This translates into CAWRQGYEQFF. Supplemented by reference TRBV30 and TRBJ2-1, the full variable domain reads SQTIHQWPATLVQPVGSPLSLECTVEGTSNPNLYWYRQAAGRGLQLLFYSVGIGQISSEVPQNLSASRPQDRQFILSSKKLLLSDSGFYLCAWRQGYEQFFGPGTRLTVL.

The rearrangement uses TRBV28 and TRBJ1-3, with no clear D. Per germline, CDR1 MDHEN and CDR2 SYDVKM. This CDR3 spans 15 amino acids. Trimming removed 3 bases at V and 3 bases at J, with 12 bases between. The CDR3 DNA follows: TGTGCCAGCAGTTTCCTAGGATCATTTGGAAACACCATATATTTT. It specifies CASSFLGSFGNTIYF.

The chain recombines TRBV28 with TRBJ2-1, with 8 positions matching TRBD1. The ends lost 8 bases at V and 3 bases at J; junction bases unmatched: 3. Germline CDR1 reads MDHEN; CDR2 reads SYDVKM. This CDR3 contains 13 residues. CDR3: CASGTGGYNEQFF. As DNA, the CDR3 is TGTGCCAGCGGCACAGGGGGCTACAATGAGCAGTTCTTC.

There are a few counts of this clone. The chain has TRBV11-2 and TRBJ1-2, with no clear D. V dropped 4 bases and J dropped 9 bases, with 21 bases sitting between them. Germline values: CDR1 SGHAT, CDR2 FQNNGV. This CDR3 has 15 residues. As DNA, the CDR3 is TGTGCCAGCAGCTCGTATCTAGTAGACCCGGATAGCTACACCTTC. It codes for CASSSYLVDPDSYTF.

This chain links TRBV4-3 with TRBJ2-5; 7 positions match TRBD1. CDR3 length: 16 residues. Germline V gene data show CDR1 as LGHNA and CDR2 as YSLEER. Unmatched junction bases numbered 6, after V lost 1 base and J lost 1 base. The CDR3 region is CASSQGAGGPQETQYF. The DNA for the CDR3 is TGCGCCAGCAGCCAAGGGGCAGGGGGTCCCCAAGAGACCCAGTACTTC.

The chain uses TRBV19 and TRBJ1-1; D unclear. CDR1 is LNHDA, CDR2 SQIVND, per germline (reference sequence). CDR3 size: 14 residues. Trimming removed 3 bases at V and 1 base at J, with 9 bases between. The CDR3 coding sequence is TGTGCCAGTAGTATGAGCCCCGAGAACACTGAAGCTTTCTTT. This encodes CASSMSPENTEAFF.

V is TRBV18 and J is TRBJ1-2; the D gene is possibly TRBD1 (5 bases). This CDR3 is built from 13 residues. V was trimmed by 2 bases and J by 5 bases, leaving 9 bases between them. CDR1 is KGHSH and CDR2 is LQKENI in the germline V gene. In nucleotides, the CDR3 is TGTGCCAGCTCACCAGGGGGGAGTTATGGCTACACCTTC. Translation gives CASSPGGSYGYTF.

The chain combines TRBV27 with TRBJ1-4, with D unresolved. The CDR3 loop spans 14 amino acids. Germline loops: CDR1 MNHEY, CDR2 SMNVEV (reference sequence). V lost 3 bases, J lost 8 bases, and 13 bases lay in between. The DNA for the CDR3 is TGTGCCAGCAGTTTCGGACTTCACTCCGAAAAACTGTTTTTT. It codes for CASSFGLHSEKLFF. Full variable domain (outside the CDR3, taken from reference TRBV27 and TRBJ1-4): EAQVTQNPRYLITVTGKKLTVTCSQNMNHEYMSWYRQDPGLGLRQIYYSMNVEVTDKGDVPEGYKVSRKEKRNFPLILESPSPNQTSLYFCASSFGLHSEKLFFGSGTQLSVL.

The V gene is TRBV13, the J gene TRBJ2-1; D remains ambiguous. Per germline, CDR1 PRHDT and CDR2 FYEKMQ (reference sequence). V was trimmed by 0 bases and J by 0 bases, leaving 6 bases between them. This CDR3 contains 15 residues. CDR3 loop: CASSLGVPSYNEQFF. DNA of the CDR3: TGTGCCAGCAGCTTAGGCGTCCCCTCCTACAATGAGCAGTTCTTC.